This TCR beta chain was sequenced in a study of blood T cell repertoires in COVID-19. At the level of the study: COVID-19 samples from acute and convalescent phases originated in the United States, Italy and Spain. The analysed material was cDNA or gDNA that came from T cells, B-cell-depleted T cells, or PBMCs.

A Seattle source enrolled patients during active infection and followed them longitudinally. With 0 bases removed from V and 8 bases from J, the gap between germline ends came to 10 bases. CDR1 is LGHNA and CDR2 is YSLEER in the germline V gene. This CDR3 region has 13 residues. Per the study methods: Amplification of reference gene primers provided the estimated nucleated cell counts. Using immunoSEQ multiplex PCR, the repertoire was profiled, and TCRdb retains in-frame clones only, with some absent. The V and J calls and clone size come from that table; D and trimming were worked out from the DNA. The sample lists roughly 250,000 clones; approximately 91% were seen once.

The origin of this receptor is a person aged 18 to 35 with COVID-19, enrolled during active disease. Sequencing input: peripheral blood. The V gene is TRBV4-3, the J gene TRBJ1-2; D is undetermined. The CDR3 loop is CASSQDYREGYTF. CDR3 nucleotides: TGCGCCAGCAGCCAAGACTACCGTGAGGGCTACACCTTC.